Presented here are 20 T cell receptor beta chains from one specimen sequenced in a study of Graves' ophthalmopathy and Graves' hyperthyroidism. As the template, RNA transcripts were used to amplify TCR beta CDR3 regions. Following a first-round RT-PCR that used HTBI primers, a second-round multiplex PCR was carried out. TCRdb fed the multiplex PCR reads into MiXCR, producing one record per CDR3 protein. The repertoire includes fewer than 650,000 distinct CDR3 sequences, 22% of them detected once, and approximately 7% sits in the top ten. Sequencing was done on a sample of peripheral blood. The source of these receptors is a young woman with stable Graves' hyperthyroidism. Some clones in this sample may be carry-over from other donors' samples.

Written as DNA, the CDR3 is TGCGCCAGCAGCATATGGACTGGCTCTGGAAACACCATATATTTT. This encodes CASSIWTGSGNTIYF. V gene TRBV5-1 combines with J gene TRBJ1-3; unclear D gene. Deletions cut 4 bases from V and 0 bases from J, with 11 bases between. Germline V gene sequence: CDR1 SGHRS, CDR2 YFSETQ. The CDR3 covers 15 residues.

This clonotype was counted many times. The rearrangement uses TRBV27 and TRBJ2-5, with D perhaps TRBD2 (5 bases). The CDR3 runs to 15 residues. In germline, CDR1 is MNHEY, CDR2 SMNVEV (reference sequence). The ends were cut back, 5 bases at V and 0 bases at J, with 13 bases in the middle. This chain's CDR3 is CASSPPGLYQETQYF. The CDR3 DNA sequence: TGTGCCAGCAGTCCCCCCGGACTCTACCAAGAGACCCAGTACTTC.

CDR3 DNA: TGTGCCACCAGCGGCCGGGGACGCTACACCTTC. Amino acid sequence: CATSGRGRYTF. The chain carries TRBV27 and TRBJ1-2, with D possibly matching TRBD1 (5 bases). The CDR3 consists of 11 residues. Germline V lookup: CDR1 MNHEY, CDR2 SMNVEV (reference sequence). The V end lost 10 bases, the J end lost 9 bases, and 15 bases lay between the germline ends.

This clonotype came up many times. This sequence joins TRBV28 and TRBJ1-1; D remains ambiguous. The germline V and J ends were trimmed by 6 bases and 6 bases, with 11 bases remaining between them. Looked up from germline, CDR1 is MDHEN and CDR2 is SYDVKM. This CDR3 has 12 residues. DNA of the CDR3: TGTGCCAGCAGGACATCTTGGGCTGAAGCTTTCTTT. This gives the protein CASRTSWAEAFF.

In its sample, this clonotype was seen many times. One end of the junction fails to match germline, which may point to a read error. DNA of the CDR3: TGTGCCAGCAGCTTAGGTACAGCGGGATTCTCTAACTTC. Protein sequence: CASSLGTAGFSNF. The chain combines TRBV13 with TRBJ2-7; 7 bases line up with TRBD2. The length of the CDR3 is 13 residues. Germline V gene data show CDR1 as PRHDT and CDR2 as FYEKMQ (reference sequence).

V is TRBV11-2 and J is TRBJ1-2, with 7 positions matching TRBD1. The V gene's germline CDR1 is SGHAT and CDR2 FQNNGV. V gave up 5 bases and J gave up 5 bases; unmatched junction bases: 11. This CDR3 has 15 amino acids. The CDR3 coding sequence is TGTGCCAGCAGCCCAGCTAGACAGGGTCCTTATGGCTACACCTTC. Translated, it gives CASSPARQGPYGYTF.

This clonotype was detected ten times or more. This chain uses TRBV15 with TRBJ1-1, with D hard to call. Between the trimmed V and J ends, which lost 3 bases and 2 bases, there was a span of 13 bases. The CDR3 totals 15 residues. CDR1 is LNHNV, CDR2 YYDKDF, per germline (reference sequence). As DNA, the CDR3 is TGTGCCACCAGCAGTTGGGAGAAAAGCAACACTGAAGCTTTCTTT. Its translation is CATSSWEKSNTEAFF.

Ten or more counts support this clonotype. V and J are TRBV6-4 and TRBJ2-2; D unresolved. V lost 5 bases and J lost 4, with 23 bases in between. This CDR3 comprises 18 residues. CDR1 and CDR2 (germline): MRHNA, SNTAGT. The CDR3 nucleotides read TGTGCCAGCAGTCCCAGAGGCTTCTCAGTCGCCGGCACCGGGGAGCTGTTTTTT. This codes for CASSPRGFSVAGTGELFF.

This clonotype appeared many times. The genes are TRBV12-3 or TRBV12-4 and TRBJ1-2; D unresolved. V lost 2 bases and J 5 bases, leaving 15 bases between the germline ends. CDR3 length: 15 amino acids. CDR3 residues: CASSLLGLLGYGYTF. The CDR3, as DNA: TGTGCCAGCAGTTTATTAGGATTGCTGGGATATGGCTACACCTTC.

The CDR3 DNA reads as TGTGCCAGCAGCTTAGGGGGGGCCAGTGGGCCCCAGCATTTT. This codes for CASSLGGASGPQHF. The gene calls are TRBV7-9 and TRBJ1-5; D may be TRBD1 (6 bases). Germline CDR1 SEHNR, CDR2 FQNEAQ (reference sequence). With 1 base removed from V and 9 bases from J, the gap between germline ends came to 13 bases. The CDR3 is 14 amino acids.

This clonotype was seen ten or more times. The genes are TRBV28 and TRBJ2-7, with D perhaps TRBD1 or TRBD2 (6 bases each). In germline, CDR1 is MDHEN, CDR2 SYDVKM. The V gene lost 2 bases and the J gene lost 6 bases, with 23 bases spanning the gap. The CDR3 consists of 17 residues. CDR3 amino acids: CASSLTPGAGQGREQYF. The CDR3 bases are TGTGCCAGCAGTTTAACACCTGGGGCGGGACAAGGTCGCGAGCAGTACTTC.

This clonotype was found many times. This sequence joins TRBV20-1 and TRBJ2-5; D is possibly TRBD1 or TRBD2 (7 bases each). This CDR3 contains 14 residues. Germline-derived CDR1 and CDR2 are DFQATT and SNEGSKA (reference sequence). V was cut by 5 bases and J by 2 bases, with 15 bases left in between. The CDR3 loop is CSAAPGGGQETQYF. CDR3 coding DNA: TGCAGTGCTGCCCCAGGGGGGGGGCAAGAGACCCAGTACTTC.

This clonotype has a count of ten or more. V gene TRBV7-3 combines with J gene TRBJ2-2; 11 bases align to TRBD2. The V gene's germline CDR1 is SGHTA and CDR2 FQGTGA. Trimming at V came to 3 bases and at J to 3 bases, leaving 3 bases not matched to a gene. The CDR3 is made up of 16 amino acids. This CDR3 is CASSFTSGSDTGELFF. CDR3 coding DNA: TGTGCCAGCAGCTTTACTAGCGGGAGTGACACCGGGGAGCTGTTTTTT.

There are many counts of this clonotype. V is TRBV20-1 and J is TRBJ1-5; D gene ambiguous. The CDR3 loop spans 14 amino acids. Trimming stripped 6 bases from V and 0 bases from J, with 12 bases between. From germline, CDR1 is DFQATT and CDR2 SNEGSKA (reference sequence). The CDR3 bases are TGCAGTGCGGCAACGGACGGTAGCAATCAGCCCCAGCATTTT. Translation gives CSAATDGSNQPQHF.

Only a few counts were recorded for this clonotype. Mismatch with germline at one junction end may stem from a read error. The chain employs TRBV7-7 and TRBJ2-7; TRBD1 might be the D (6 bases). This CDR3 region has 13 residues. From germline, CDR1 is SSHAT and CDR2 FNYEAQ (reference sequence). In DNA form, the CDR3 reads TGTGCTAGCAGCTGGGCACAGGGATACGAGCAGTACTTC. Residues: CASSWAQGYEQYF. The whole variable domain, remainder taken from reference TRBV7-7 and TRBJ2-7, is GAGVSQSPRYKVTKRGQDVTLRCDPISSHATLYWYQQALGQGPEFLTYFNYEAQPDKSGLPSDRFSAERPEGSISTLTIQRTEQRDSAMYRCASSWAQGYEQYFGPGTRLTVT.

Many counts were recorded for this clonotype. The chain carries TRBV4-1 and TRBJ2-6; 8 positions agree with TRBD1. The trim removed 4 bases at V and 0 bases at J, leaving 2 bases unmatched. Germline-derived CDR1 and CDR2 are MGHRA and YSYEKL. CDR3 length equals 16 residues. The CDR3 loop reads CASSRDRSSGANVLTF. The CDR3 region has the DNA TGCGCCAGCAGCCGGGACAGGAGCTCTGGGGCCAACGTCCTGACTTTC.

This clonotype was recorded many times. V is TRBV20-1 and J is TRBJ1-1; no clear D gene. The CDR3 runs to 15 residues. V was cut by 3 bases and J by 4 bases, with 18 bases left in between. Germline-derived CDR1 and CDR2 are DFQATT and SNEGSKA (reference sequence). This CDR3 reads CSASPTRVPRTEAFF. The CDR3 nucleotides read TGCAGTGCTAGTCCAACAAGGGTTCCCCGCACTGAAGCTTTCTTT.

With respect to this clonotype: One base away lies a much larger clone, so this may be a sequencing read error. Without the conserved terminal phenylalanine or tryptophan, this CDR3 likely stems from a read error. The CDR3 protein is CASSQPGQGWGNQPQHL. The CDR3 DNA is TGTGCCAGCAGTCAACCGGGACAGGGATGGGGCAATCAGCCCCAGCATTTG. The V and J genes are TRBV28 and TRBJ1-5; TRBD1 matches 9 bases. Germline V lookup: CDR1 MDHEN, CDR2 SYDVKM. This CDR3 contains 17 residues. V was clipped by 5 bases and J by 2 bases; unmatched bases: 10.

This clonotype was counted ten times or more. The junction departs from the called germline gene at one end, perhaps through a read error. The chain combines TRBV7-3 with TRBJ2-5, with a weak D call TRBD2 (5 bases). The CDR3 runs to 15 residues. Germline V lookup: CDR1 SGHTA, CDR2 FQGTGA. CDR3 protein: CASSLTRGTQETQYF. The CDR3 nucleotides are TGTGCCAGCAGCCTAACCCGGGGTACTCAAGAGACCCAGTACTTC.

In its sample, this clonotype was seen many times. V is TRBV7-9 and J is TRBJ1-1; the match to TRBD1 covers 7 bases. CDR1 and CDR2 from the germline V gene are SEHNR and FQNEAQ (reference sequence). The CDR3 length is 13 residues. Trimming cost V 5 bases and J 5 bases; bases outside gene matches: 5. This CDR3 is CASSGLTGTEAFF. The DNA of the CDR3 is TGTGCCAGCAGCGGATTGACAGGGACTGAAGCTTTCTTT.